Presented here are 5 T cell receptor beta chains from one specimen sequenced in a study of CD8+CD57+ T cells in acquired aplastic anemia. Selection for sequencing was limited to patients who had shown CD8+CD57+ cell expansion by flow cytometry. Genomic DNA, serving as template, underwent TCR beta VDJ and CDR3 profiling. TCRdb reprocessed the reads with MiXCR, giving one entry per CDR3 protein. The table lists around 500,000 distinct CDR3 sequences, around a third of them singletons. Sequenced material: sorted CD4+, CD8+, or CD8+CD57+ T cells (not recorded which) from PBMCs. These receptors all stem from a human donor with aplastic anemia.

Note on this clonotype: A much larger clone lies one base from this, so it may be a read error. The V gene is TRBV4-3, the J gene TRBJ1-2, with TRBD1 matching over 7 bases. The CDR3 has 13 residues. Germline V CDR1 and CDR2: LGHNA, YSLEER. The CDR3 spells CASGQEGGRGYTF. CDR3 coding DNA: TGCGCCAGCGGCCAAGAAGGGGGCAGAGGCTACACCTTC.

This clonotype has just one count. A much larger clone lies a single base off, so this may be a read error. This chain links TRBV7-2 with TRBJ1-1; TRBD1 might be the D (6 bases). Trimming shortened V by 4 bases and J by 5 bases, and 17 bases separated the two germline ends. This CDR3 has 15 residues. The germline V gene encodes CDR1 SGHTA and CDR2 FQGNSA. The CDR3 region is CASSSAAATGTEAFF. DNA of the CDR3: TGTGCCAGCAGCTCCGCGGCAGCTACAGGGACTGAAGCTTTCTTT.

V and J are TRBV11-2 and TRBJ1-1; 12 nucleotides match TRBD1. Germline V gene lookup returns CDR1 SGHAT and CDR2 FQNNGV. V lost 5 bases and J lost 6; bases outside the gene matches: 4. The CDR3 is made up of 14 amino acids. CDR3 DNA sequence: TGTGCCAGCAGCGCCCGGGACAGGGGGCCTGAAGCTTTCTTT. Protein: CASSARDRGPEAFF.

Points on this clonotype: With a much larger clone just one base away, this may be a read error. The chain carries TRBV19 and TRBJ2-1; 8 bases match TRBD2. This CDR3 region has 15 residues. Germline lookup yields CDR1 LNHDA and CDR2 SQIVND (reference sequence). Here the CDR3 reads CASSKVSGINNEQLF. In nucleotides, the CDR3 is TGTGCCAGTAGTAAGGTTAGCGGGATAAACAATGAGCAGCTCTTC.

This clonotype showed up just a few times. The J gene is TRBJ2-5, the V gene TRBV5-8; the match to TRBD1 covers 11 bases. This CDR3 has 14 residues. V shed 3 bases, J shed 5 bases, and the junction held 3 bases outside the gene matches. CDR1 and CDR2 (germline): SGHTS, YDEGEE. Written as DNA, the CDR3 is TGTGCCAGCAGCTGGACAGGGGGCAGGGAGACCCAGTACTTC. It is translated as CASSWTGGRETQYF.